This T cell receptor (beta chain) was captured by sequencing in a study of blood T cells in healthy people across ages (dated by TCRdb to about 2015). Turning to the overall study: Template switching captured roughly one uniquely barcoded TCR beta cDNA molecule per two T cells in model experiments. The study measured age-related changes in TCR beta repertoire diversity using deep sequencing normalized with unique cDNA molecular identifiers. The donors were split into four age groups: young (average around 16 years), middle-aged (roughly 39), aged (62) and long-lived (82). To avoid experimental bias, donors of different ages were distributed randomly across sequencing lanes. Two additional independent replicas of 1 million unique cDNA reads from the same blood draw were analyzed for two donors (one aged 18 to 30 and one aged 80 or older).

Libraries came from 5' RACE. Instrument on record: Illumina HiSeq 2500. A second roughly 7 to 11 cycle PCR used a sample-barcoded 5' primer and a J-beta primer mix. A unique molecular identifier was introduced onto each TCR beta cDNA molecule by a template-switch 5' adaptor carrying 12 random nucleotides. Each sample yielded at least 3 million CDR3-containing paired-end reads. First-strand cDNA was synthesized from all RNA with the Mint cDNA synthesis kit, primed by a TRBC-specific oligonucleotide. Following uracil-DNA glycosylase treatment, all cDNA underwent a first 18-cycle PCR with the universal primers M1SS and BC2_uni_R. The source study handled its data this way. For normalization, 1 million high-quality reads, each with a distinct molecular identifier, were randomly selected from each sample. Reads with shared molecular identifiers were discarded instead of being binned into consensus sequences. CDR3 identification, clonotype clustering and error correction used MiTCR with a Q25 quality threshold and the strictest error-elimination algorithm. Lower-bound total TCR beta diversity was estimated with a nonparametric unseen species model using Euler transformation. Clones were called with MiXCR by TCRdb after fastp trimmed the public reads at Q25, and only in-frame beta chains were retained. Rows with a matching CDR3 protein are joined into one entry that keeps the most common DNA and genes. V and J calls and clone size were set by TCRdb, not the authors. This sample has fewer than 2,000,000 distinct CDR3 sequences in its table, and roughly 30% of those were observed once. Together, the top ten hold about 10% of the sample.

The donors were around 39 Caucasian individuals from Russia, aged 6 to 90 years, who were systemically healthy. Each donor gave approximately 9.4 milliliters of peripheral blood, drawn into EDTA-treated Vacutainer tubes. Ficoll-Paque density-gradient centrifugation was used to isolate PBMCs, with at least 7 million obtained per sample. Total RNA, at least 6 micrograms per sample, was extracted from PBMCs with Trizol reagent. For every donor, an aliquot of PBMCs went through flow cytometry to measure the percentages of naive CD45RAhigh/CD27high T cells. This clonotype was seen a few times. Its antigen has not been determined. One base away there is no much larger clone; base qualities are not given. Here is what the overall study found, with its caveats: The percentage of naive T cells measured by flow cytometry correlated strongly with observed TCR beta diversity. Because the CMV infection status of the donors was unknown, age-related changes in expanded clonotypes may potentially have been confounded. Compared with the aged group, the long-lived group had more naive CD4+ T cells, fewer expanded clones and increased TCR diversity, a pattern suggesting age selection. Since profiling was done on bulk unsorted PBMCs, naive and antigen-experienced compartments could not be conclusively compared. Observed TCR beta diversity per million T cells fell roughly linearly with age, and a significant reduction was already apparent by age around 36. Estimates of total diversity based on one million sequenced T cells were regarded as lower bounds and as underestimates.

Taken from the germline V gene, the CDR1 and CDR2 loops are SGHTA and FQGTGA. The CDR3 goes from the cysteine to the phenylalanine over 16 residues. Kept here is only the CDR3 DNA, which spans 48 bases and is read in frame from base 1. Between the V and J ends, shortened by 2 bases and 6 bases respectively, the junction contains 17 bases. The sequence derives from a woman in her 30s in good health. The V and J genes are TRBV7-3 and TRBJ2-1; the D gene cannot be resolved reliably. The sample consisted of blood. CDR3 region: CASSLYGPSAINEQFF. The nucleotides are TGTGCCAGCAGCTTATACGGCCCAAGTGCAATCAATGAGCAGTTCTTC. The entire variable domain, with the stretches around the CDR3 drawn from the reference TRBV7-3 and TRBJ2-1 proteins, is GAGVSQTPSNKVTEKGKYVELRCDPISGHTALYWYRQSLGQGPEFLIYFQGTGAADDSGLPNDRFFAVRPEGSVSTLKIQRTERGDSAVYLCASSLYGPSAINEQFFGPGTRLTVL.